The next 23 T cell receptor beta chains were all read from a single sample in a study of response to subunit inactivated influenza vaccine. TCRdb reprocessed the RT-PCR reads with MiXCR, giving one entry per CDR3 protein. This sample yields under 950,000 distinct CDR3 sequences, of which approximately 22% are seen a single time; about 9.4% belongs to the top ten. Sequences were derived from PBMCs from blood, sampled around 5 days after vaccination. The receptors derive from a man aged 50 to 60 who received an inactivated influenza vaccine.

The J gene is TRBJ2-1, the V gene TRBV7-3, with TRBD1 matching 9 bases. CDR1 is SGHTA, CDR2 FQGTGA, per germline. The CDR3 length is 15 residues. Trimming at V came to 5 bases and at J to 7 bases, leaving 9 bases not matched to a gene. The CDR3 DNA reads TGTGCCAGCAGCATTAGCCCGGGACAGGGTAATGAGCAGTTCTTC. This sequence encodes CASSISPGQGNEQFF.

There are a few counts of this clonotype. The chain combines TRBV29-1 with TRBJ1-3, with unresolved D. CDR3 size: 13 residues. Looked up from germline, CDR1 is SQVTM and CDR2 is ANQGSEA. The V end was cut by 6 bases, the J end by 3 bases, with 12 bases between. The CDR3 nucleotides are TGCAGCGTGAATACTAAGGGTGGAAACACCATATATTTT. Its protein is CSVNTKGGNTIYF. The full variable domain, in which reference TRBV29-1 and TRBJ1-3 provide the parts outside the CDR3, is SAVISQKPSRDICQRGTSLTIQCQVDSQVTMMFWYRQQPGQSLTLIATANQGSEATYESGFVIDKFPISRPNLTFSTLTVSNMSPEDSSIYLCSVNTKGGNTIYFGEGSWLTVV.

The chain combines TRBV7-6 with TRBJ1-1; 7 nucleotides align to TRBD1. The germline V gene encodes CDR1 SGHVS and CDR2 FNYEAQ. This CDR3 region has 17 residues. The V segment lost 0 bases and the J segment 1 base; nucleotides outside the gene matches: 8. This chain's CDR3 is CASSLAARGSGNTEAFF. The CDR3 nucleotides are TGTGCCAGCAGCTTAGCCGCCAGGGGGTCCGGGAACACTGAAGCTTTCTTT.

There are a few counts of this clonotype. The V call is TRBV7-2, the J call TRBJ1-2; tentative D call: TRBD1 (5 bases). The CDR3 totals 15 residues. V lost 0 bases to trimming and J lost 4 bases, with 12 bases between them. The germline V gene has CDR1 SGHTA and CDR2 FQGNSA. The CDR3: CASSLAGDGAYGYTF. The CDR3, as DNA: TGTGCCAGCAGCTTAGCAGGGGATGGTGCCTATGGCTACACCTTC. Filled out from reference TRBV7-2 and TRBJ1-2, the complete variable domain reads GAGVSQSPSNKVTEKGKDVELRCDPISGHTALYWYRQSLGQGLEFLIYFQGNSAPDKSGLPSDRFSAERTGGSVSTLTIQRTQQEDSAVYLCASSLAGDGAYGYTFGSGTRLTVV.

This clonotype has more than one count but fewer than ten. The chain combines TRBV7-2 with TRBJ2-3; TRBD2 agrees at 7 bases. Germline CDR1 is SGHTA and CDR2 is FQGNSA. J gave up 1 base and V 4 bases, and 8 bases lay outside the gene matches. This CDR3 has 16 amino acids. This chain's CDR3 is CASSYLGSGGTDTQYF. DNA for the CDR3: TGTGCCAGCAGCTACTTGGGAAGCGGGGGCACAGATACGCAGTATTTT.

The genes are TRBV5-5 and TRBJ1-5; unclear D gene. CDR1 SGHKS and CDR2 YYEKEE come from the germline V gene (reference sequence). The CDR3 runs to 17 residues. V lost 0 bases, J lost 0 bases, and 13 bases lay in between. The CDR3 DNA is TGTGCCAGCAGCTTGGGAGTGGGCAGCCATAGCAATCAGCCCCAGCATTTT. It specifies CASSLGVGSHSNQPQHF.

This clonotype was detected only once. The CDR3: CATSDPTPRDTGELFF. The CDR3 DNA is TGTGCCACCAGTGACCCGACTCCGAGGGACACCGGGGAGCTGTTTTTT. The chain has TRBV24-1 and TRBJ2-2; weak D call: TRBD2 (5 bases). Trimming removed 4 bases at V and 3 bases at J, with 14 bases between. Germline CDR1 reads KGHDR; CDR2 reads SFDVKD. The CDR3 consists of 16 residues.

The chain employs TRBV4-3 and TRBJ2-3, with 7 bases that match TRBD2. This CDR3 spans 19 amino acids. Looked up from germline, CDR1 is LGHNA and CDR2 is YSLEER. Trimming removed 1 base from V and 0 bases from J; junction bases left unmatched: 13. In DNA form, the CDR3 reads TGCGCCAGCAGCCAAGCCCACCTAGCGGCATCACCTAGCACAGATACGCAGTATTTT. This encodes CASSQAHLAASPSTDTQYF.

This clonotype was seen more than once but under ten times. The J gene is TRBJ2-7, the V gene TRBV29-1; D gene ambiguous. CDR1 and CDR2 from the germline V gene are SQVTM and ANQGSEA. The CDR3 is 11 amino acids. The V and J ends lost 2 bases and 5 bases respectively, with 7 bases between them. CDR3 sequence: CSVETGNEQYF. The CDR3, as DNA: TGCAGCGTTGAAACCGGTAACGAGCAGTACTTC.

The chain joins TRBV3-1 to TRBJ2-7, with 11 nucleotides matching TRBD2. Trimming removed 8 bases from V and 0 bases from J; junction bases left unmatched: 9. The CDR3 runs 16 residues. Germline V gene data show CDR1 as LGHDT and CDR2 as YNNKEL (reference sequence). This CDR3 reads CASSASGGLSSYEQYF. CDR3 nucleotides: TGTGCCAGCTCGGCTAGCGGGGGGCTGAGCTCCTACGAGCAGTACTTC.

A few counts support this clonotype. The chain has TRBV29-1 and TRBJ2-3, with D possibly TRBD1 on 6 matching bases. The CDR3 is made up of 13 amino acids. V shed 6 bases and J shed 4 bases, with 14 bases lying between them. The germline gives CDR1 SQVTM, CDR2 ANQGSEA. The DNA of the CDR3 is TGCAGCGTAACCGGGACACGGTCAGATACGCAGTATTTT. Translation gives CSVTGTRSDTQYF.

The table lists this clonotype with a few counts. The genes are TRBV6-2 or TRBV6-3 and TRBJ2-1; 8 nucleotides line up with TRBD1. CDR3 length equals 15 residues. Germline-derived CDR1 and CDR2 are MNHEY and SVGEGT. With V trimmed by 6 bases and J by 5 bases, 9 bases remained unmatched. CDR3 loop: CASSAGQGRNNEQFF. DNA for the CDR3: TGTGCCAGCAGCGCAGGACAGGGCAGAAACAATGAGCAGTTCTTC.

The V call is TRBV18, the J call TRBJ2-2; the D call may be TRBD1 or TRBD2 (6 bases each). Germline loops: CDR1 KGHSH, CDR2 LQKENI. Trimming left V 3 bases short and J 4 bases short, with 18 bases between. This CDR3 is 17 amino acids long. The CDR3: CASSPRGATAITGELFF. CDR3 nucleotide sequence: TGTGCCAGCTCACCGAGGGGGGCGACAGCTATCACCGGGGAGCTGTTTTTT.

As DNA, the CDR3 is TGTGCCAGCTCCCTTGGAAAGCTTGGCGAGCAGTACTTC. It codes for CASSLGKLGEQYF. V is TRBV18 and J is TRBJ2-7; no clear D. This CDR3 spans 13 amino acids. Germline loops: CDR1 KGHSH, CDR2 LQKENI. V shed 6 bases and J shed 6 bases, with 15 bases lying between them.

The chain couples TRBV28 to TRBJ2-7; tentatively, D is TRBD1 or TRBD2 (5 bases each). The CDR3 length is 13 residues. Germline CDR1 is MDHEN and CDR2 is SYDVKM. V lost 3 bases and J 5 bases, leaving 11 bases between the germline ends. The CDR3 nucleotides read TGTGCCAGCAGTTTTTTAGGGACGGACGAGCAGTACTTC. Translation gives CASSFLGTDEQYF.

V is TRBV29-1 and J is TRBJ1-1; D remains unclear. The CDR3 has 12 residues. CDR1 SQVTM and CDR2 ANQGSEA come from the germline V gene. The CDR3 nucleotides are TGCAGTGCAAGGGCCCGACACACTGAAGCTTTCTTT. Protein sequence: CSARARHTEAFF.

J is TRBJ2-4 and V is TRBV12-3 or TRBV12-4, with 11 bases that match TRBD2. This CDR3 contains 16 residues. V lost 5 bases, J lost 3 bases, and 6 bases stayed unmatched. Here the CDR3 reads CASSPTSGVGKNIQYF. The CDR3 nucleotides read TGTGCCAGCAGTCCGACTAGCGGGGTGGGCAAAAACATTCAGTACTTC.

The V and J genes are TRBV20-1 and TRBJ2-1; D ambiguous. Germline V lookup: CDR1 DFQATT, CDR2 SNEGSKA (reference sequence). V was trimmed by 1 base and J by 10 bases, leaving 8 bases between them. This CDR3 contains 11 residues. The CDR3 region has the DNA TGCAGTGCTAGAGGCACCGTGGAGCAGTTCTTC. Translated, it gives CSARGTVEQFF.

The chain is built from TRBV7-2 and TRBJ2-1; 14 bases agree with TRBD2. The CDR3 has 15 residues. Germline V gene lookup returns CDR1 SGHTA and CDR2 FQGNSA. The trim removed 3 bases at V and 9 bases at J, leaving 4 bases unmatched. The CDR3 is CASSLGTSGGFEQFF. The CDR3 nucleotides are TGTGCCAGCAGCTTGGGGACTAGCGGGGGCTTTGAGCAGTTCTTC.

The chain recombines TRBV19 with TRBJ1-1; no firm D call. Germline lookup yields CDR1 LNHDA and CDR2 SQIVND (reference sequence). The CDR3 runs 14 residues. V was trimmed by 5 bases and J by 0 bases, leaving 10 bases between them. CDR3 DNA: TGTGCCAGTAGTTCCTACCTATTGAACACTGAAGCTTTCTTT. It codes for CASSSYLLNTEAFF. Complete variable domain (other parts from reference TRBV19 and TRBJ1-1): DGGITQSPKYLFRKEGQNVTLSCEQNLNHDAMYWYRQDPGQGLRLIYYSQIVNDFQKGDIAEGYSVSREKKESFPLTVTSAQKNPTAFYLCASSSYLLNTEAFFGQGTRLTVV.

The chain employs TRBV6-2 or TRBV6-3 and TRBJ2-7; 7 nucleotides line up with TRBD2. Germline V lookup: CDR1 MNHEY, CDR2 SVGEGT. The CDR3 covers 18 residues. V was clipped by 0 bases and J by 2 bases; unmatched bases: 13. The CDR3 here is CASSYSLIWRESTYEQYF. The CDR3 DNA reads as TGTGCCAGCAGTTACTCACTTATATGGCGGGAGAGTACCTACGAGCAGTACTTC.

This clonotype has just a few counts. The chain recombines TRBV28 with TRBJ2-7; the match to TRBD1 covers 10 bases. The V gene's germline CDR1 is MDHEN and CDR2 SYDVKM. Trimming removed 6 bases from V and 4 bases from J; junction bases left unmatched: 12. The CDR3 is made up of 16 amino acids. CDR3 coding DNA: TGTGCCAGCAGCACACCTAAGGGGACAGGGGCGTACGAGCAGTACTTC. As protein: CASSTPKGTGAYEQYF.

The V call is TRBV7-2, the J call TRBJ2-1, with unresolved D. V was trimmed by 4 bases and J by 6 bases, leaving 16 bases between them. Germline CDR1 is SGHTA and CDR2 is FQGNSA. This CDR3 contains 15 residues. CDR3 coding DNA: TGTGCCAGCAGCTCTGCCTTAGGTTCCCTCAATGAGCAGTTCTTC. Translation: CASSSALGSLNEQFF.